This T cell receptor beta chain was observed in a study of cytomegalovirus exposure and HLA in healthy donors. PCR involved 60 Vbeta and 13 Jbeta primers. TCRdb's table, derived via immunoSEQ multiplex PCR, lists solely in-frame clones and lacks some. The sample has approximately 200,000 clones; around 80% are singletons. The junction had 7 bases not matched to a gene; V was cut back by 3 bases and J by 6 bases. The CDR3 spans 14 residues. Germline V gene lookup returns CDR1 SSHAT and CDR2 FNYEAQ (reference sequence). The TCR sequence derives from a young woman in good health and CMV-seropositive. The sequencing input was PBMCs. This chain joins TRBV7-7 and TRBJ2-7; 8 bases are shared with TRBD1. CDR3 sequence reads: CASSLVQGAREQYF. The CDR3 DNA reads TGTGCCAGCAGCTTGGTCCAGGGGGCCCGCGAGCAGTACTTC.